This T cell receptor (beta chain) was documented in a study of radiation and T cells in renal cell carcinoma. Study-wide results and caveats: Dominant CDR3 motifs occupied more repertoire in irradiated than control tumors. Compared with controls, irradiated tumors showed greater TCR clonality. From baseline, blood top tumor clonotypes peaked at 2 weeks post-radiation.

Sequenced by immunoSEQ multiplex PCR; TCRdb stores in-frame clones only, minus some. The sample lists 15,000 to 20,000 clones; 50% to 70% were seen once. Noted treatment: 15 Gy SBRT to primary tumor, nephrectomy 4 weeks later. Nephrectomy followed 15 Gy stereotactic body radiation by 4 weeks. By sample fraction, this clone is medium-sized. What it binds is unknown. The germline V gene encodes CDR1 SGHTA and CDR2 FQGNSA. CDR3 length: 12 residues. V shed 5 bases and J shed 10 bases, with 12 bases lying between them. The material was tumor tissue, obtained from a patient whose treatment included radiotherapy and nephrectomy. The sequence was obtained from a man aged 45-65 years with renal cell carcinoma. The rearrangement joins TRBV7-2 to TRBJ2-1; D remains ambiguous. CDR3 amino acids: CASSHPAREQFF. CDR3 coding DNA: TGTGCCAGCAGCCATCCCGCCCGGGAGCAGTTCTTC. The full variable domain, with the rest looked up from reference TRBV7-2 and TRBJ2-1, is GAGVSQSPSNKVTEKGKDVELRCDPISGHTALYWYRQSLGQGLEFLIYFQGNSAPDKSGLPSDRFSAERTGGSVSTLTIQRTQQEDSAVYLCASSHPAREQFFGPGTRLTVL.